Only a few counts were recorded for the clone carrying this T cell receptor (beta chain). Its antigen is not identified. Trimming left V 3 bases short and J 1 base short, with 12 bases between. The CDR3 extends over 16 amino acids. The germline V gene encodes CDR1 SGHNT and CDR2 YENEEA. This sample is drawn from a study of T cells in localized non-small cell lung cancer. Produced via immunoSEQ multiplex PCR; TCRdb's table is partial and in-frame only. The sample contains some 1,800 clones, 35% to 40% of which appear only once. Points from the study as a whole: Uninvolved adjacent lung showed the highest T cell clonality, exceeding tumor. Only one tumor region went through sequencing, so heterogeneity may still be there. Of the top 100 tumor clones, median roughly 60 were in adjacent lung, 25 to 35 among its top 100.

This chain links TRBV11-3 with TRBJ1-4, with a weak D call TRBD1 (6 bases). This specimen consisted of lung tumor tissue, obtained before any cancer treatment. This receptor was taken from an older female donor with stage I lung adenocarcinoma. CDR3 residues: CASSLRGTVTNEKLFF. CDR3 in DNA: TGTGCCAGCAGCTTGAGGGGGACGGTAACTAATGAAAAACTGTTTTTT.